Sequencing of this TCR beta chain was carried out in a study of blood T cells in healthy people across ages. With regard to this clonotype: Its specificity is unknown.

Then a second PCR, running roughly 7 to 11 cycles, was carried out with a sample-barcoded 5' primer and a J-beta primer mix. Using its own MiXCR run on the 5' RACE reads, TCRdb lists one record per CDR3 protein. The data contain roughly 570,000 distinct CDR3 sequences, approximately 30% of them seen just once; the ten biggest clones take up about a fifth. Broader study findings: It was not possible, with unsorted PBMCs, to conclusively compare naive and antigen-experienced cells.

Germline assignment: CDR1 SQVTM and CDR2 ANQGSEA. The V end lost 2 bases, the J end lost 5 bases, and 3 bases lay between the germline ends. This CDR3 spans 10 amino acids. The chain is built from TRBV29-1 and TRBJ1-2; D not certain. This TCR derives from a woman in her sixties or seventies in good health. The sequencing input was blood. The CDR3 sequence: CSVEQYGYTF. CDR3 DNA: TGCAGCGTTGAACAATATGGCTACACCTTC.